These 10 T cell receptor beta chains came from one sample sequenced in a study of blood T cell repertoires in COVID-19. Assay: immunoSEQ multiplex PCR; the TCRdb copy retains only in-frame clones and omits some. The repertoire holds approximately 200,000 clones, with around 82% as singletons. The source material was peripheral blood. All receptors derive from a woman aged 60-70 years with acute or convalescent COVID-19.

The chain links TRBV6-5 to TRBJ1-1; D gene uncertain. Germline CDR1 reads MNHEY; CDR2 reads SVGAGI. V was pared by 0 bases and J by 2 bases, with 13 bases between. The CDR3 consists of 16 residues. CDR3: CASSYSKWASNTEAFF. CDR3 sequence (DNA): TGTGCCAGCAGTTACTCGAAATGGGCTTCTAACACTGAAGCTTTCTTT.

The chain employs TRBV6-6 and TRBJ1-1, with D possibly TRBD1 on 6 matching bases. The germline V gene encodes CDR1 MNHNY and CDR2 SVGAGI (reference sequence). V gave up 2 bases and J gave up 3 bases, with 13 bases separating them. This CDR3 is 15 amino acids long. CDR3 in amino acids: CASSYPQGGDTEAFF. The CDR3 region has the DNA TGTGCCAGCAGTTACCCACAGGGTGGGGACACTGAAGCTTTCTTT.

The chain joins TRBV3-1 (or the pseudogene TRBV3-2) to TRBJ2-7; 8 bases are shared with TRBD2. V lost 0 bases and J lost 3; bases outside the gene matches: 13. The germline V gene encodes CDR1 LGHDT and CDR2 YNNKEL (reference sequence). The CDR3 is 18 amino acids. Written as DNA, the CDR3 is TGTGCCAGCAGCCAAGATCAATGGGGAGGAGCGGGGGTCTACGAGCAGTACTTC. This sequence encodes CASSQDQWGGAGVYEQYF.

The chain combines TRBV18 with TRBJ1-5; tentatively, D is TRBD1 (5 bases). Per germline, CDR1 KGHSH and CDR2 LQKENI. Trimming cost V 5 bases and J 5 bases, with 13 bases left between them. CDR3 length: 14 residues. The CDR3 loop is CASSGGGNYQPQHF. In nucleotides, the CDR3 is TGTGCCAGCTCAGGCGGGGGAAACTATCAGCCCCAGCATTTT. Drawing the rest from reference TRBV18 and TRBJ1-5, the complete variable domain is NAGVMQNPRHLVRRRGQEARLRCSPMKGHSHVYWYRQLPEEGLKFMVYLQKENIIDESGMPKERFSAEFPKEGPSILRIQQVVRGDSAAYFCASSGGGNYQPQHFGDGTRLSIL.

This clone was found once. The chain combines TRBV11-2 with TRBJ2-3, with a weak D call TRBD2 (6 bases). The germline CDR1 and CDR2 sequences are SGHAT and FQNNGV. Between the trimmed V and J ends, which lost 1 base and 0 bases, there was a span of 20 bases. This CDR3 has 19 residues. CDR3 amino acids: CASSLGHLTGRGSTDTQYF. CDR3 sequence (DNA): TGTGCCAGCAGCTTAGGACACCTCACGGGGCGGGGTAGCACAGATACGCAGTATTTT.

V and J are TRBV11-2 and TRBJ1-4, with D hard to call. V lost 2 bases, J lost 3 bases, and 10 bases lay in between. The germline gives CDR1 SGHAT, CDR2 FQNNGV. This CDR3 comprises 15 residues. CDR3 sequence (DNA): TGTGCCAGCAGCTTACGCCAGAACCCTAATGAAAAACTGTTTTTT. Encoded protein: CASSLRQNPNEKLFF.

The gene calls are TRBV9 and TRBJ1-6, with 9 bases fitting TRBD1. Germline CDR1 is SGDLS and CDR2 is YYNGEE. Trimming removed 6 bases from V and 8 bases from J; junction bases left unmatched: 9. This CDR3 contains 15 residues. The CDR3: CASTHRDRAYSPLHF. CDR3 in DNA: TGTGCCAGCACGCACCGGGACAGGGCCTATTCACCCCTCCACTTT.

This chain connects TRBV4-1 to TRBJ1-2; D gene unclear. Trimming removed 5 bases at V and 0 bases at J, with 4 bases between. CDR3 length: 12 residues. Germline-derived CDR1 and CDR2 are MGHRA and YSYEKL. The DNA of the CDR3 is TGCGCCAGCAGCACAGCTAACTATGGCTACACCTTC. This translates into CASSTANYGYTF.

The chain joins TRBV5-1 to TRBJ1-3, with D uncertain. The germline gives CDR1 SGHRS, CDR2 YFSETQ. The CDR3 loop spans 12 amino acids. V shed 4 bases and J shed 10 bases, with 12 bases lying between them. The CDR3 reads CASSPAVGTIYF. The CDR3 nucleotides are TGCGCCAGCAGCCCCGCCGTCGGGACCATATATTTT.

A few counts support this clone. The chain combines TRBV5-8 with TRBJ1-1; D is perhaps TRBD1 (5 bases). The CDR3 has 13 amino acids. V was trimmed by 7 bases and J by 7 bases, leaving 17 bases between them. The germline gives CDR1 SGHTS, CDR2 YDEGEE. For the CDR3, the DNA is TGTGCCAGCGGCAGACAGTACTTTGATGAAGCTTTCTTT. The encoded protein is CASGRQYFDEAFF. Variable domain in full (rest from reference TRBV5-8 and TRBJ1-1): EAGVTQSPTHLIKTRGQQATLRCSPISGHTSVYWYQQALGLGLQFLLWYDEGEERNRGNFPPRFSGRQFPNYSSELNVNALELEDSALYLCASGRQYFDEAFFGQGTRLTVV.